This TCR beta chain was retrieved from a study of blood T cells in healthy people across ages. The V end was cut by 5 bases, the J end by 3 bases, with 11 bases between. The CDR3 totals 12 residues. Germline V gene sequence: CDR1 SQVTM, CDR2 ANQGSEA. A second PCR, run for about 6 to 11 cycles, used a sample-barcoded 5' primer plus a J-beta primer mix. TCRdb recomputed calls from the 5' RACE reads with MiXCR, one row per CDR3 protein. The sample has hundreds of thousands of distinct CDR3 sequences, around three fifths seen once; the top ten hold around 24%. This chain uses TRBV29-1 with TRBJ2-7; perhaps TRBD1 as D (5 bases). Sequences were obtained from blood. The sequence derives from a man aged 35 to 55 in good health. The DNA of the CDR3 is TGCAGCGTTCGGGCAGGGTTCTACGAGCAGTACTTC. Translated: CSVRAGFYEQYF.